This T cell receptor (beta chain) was observed in a study of blood T cell repertoires in COVID-19. Across the whole study: T cells, B-cell-depleted T cells, or PBMCs supplied cDNA or gDNA.

Original methodology: Amplification from reference gene primers served as the basis for estimated nucleated cell counts. TCRdb keeps only in-frame clones here, not all; method: immunoSEQ multiplex PCR. The V and J calls and clone size come from that table; D and trimming were worked out from the DNA. Seen here are hundreds of thousands of clones, approximately 86% observed once, and the top ten hold more than 8.5%. The V gene lost 4 bases and the J gene lost 3 bases, with 18 bases spanning the gap. Germline V lookup: CDR1 SGHTA, CDR2 FQGNSA. The CDR3 has 17 residues. In this sample, this clone turned up once.

This chain links TRBV7-2 with TRBJ1-4, with D possibly TRBD1 on 6 matching bases. Sequenced: PBMCs or T cells enriched from blood (not recorded which). The sequence came from a young woman who had recovered from COVID-19. CDR3 nucleotide sequence: TGTGCCAGCAGCTCCGGGACATCAAGTCAGGCTAATGAAAAACTGTTTTTT. Encoded protein: CASSSGTSSQANEKLFF.